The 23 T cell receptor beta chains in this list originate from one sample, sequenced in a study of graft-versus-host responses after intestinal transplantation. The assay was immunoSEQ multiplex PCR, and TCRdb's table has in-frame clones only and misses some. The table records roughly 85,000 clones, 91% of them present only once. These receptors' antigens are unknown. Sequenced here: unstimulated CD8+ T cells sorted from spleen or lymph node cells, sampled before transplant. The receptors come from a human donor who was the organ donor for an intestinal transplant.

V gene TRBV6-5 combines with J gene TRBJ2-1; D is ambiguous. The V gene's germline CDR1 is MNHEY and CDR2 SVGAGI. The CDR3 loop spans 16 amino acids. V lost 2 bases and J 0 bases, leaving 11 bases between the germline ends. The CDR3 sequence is CASSYASSSSYNEQFF. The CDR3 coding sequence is TGTGCCAGCAGTTACGCTTCCTCCAGCTCCTACAATGAGCAGTTCTTC.

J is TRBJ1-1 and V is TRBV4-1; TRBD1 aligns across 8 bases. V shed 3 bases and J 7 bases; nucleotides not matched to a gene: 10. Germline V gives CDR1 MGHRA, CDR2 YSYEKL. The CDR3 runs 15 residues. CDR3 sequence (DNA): TGCGCCAGCAGCCAGGGCCAGACAGGGGAAAGTGAAGCTTTCTTT. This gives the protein CASSQGQTGESEAFF.

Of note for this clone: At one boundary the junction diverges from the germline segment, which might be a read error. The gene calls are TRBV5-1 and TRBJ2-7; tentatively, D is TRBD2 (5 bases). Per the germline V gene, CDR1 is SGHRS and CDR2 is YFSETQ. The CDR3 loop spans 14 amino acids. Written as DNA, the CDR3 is TGTGCCAGCAGCTTTTACGGGAATACCTACGAGCAGTACTTC. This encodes CASSFYGNTYEQYF.

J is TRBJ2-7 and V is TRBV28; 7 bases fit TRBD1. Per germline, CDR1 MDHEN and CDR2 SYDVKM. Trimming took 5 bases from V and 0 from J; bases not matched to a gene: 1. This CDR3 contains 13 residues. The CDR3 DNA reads TGTGCCAGCAGTGACAGGGACTCCTACGAGCAGTACTTC. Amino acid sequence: CASSDRDSYEQYF.

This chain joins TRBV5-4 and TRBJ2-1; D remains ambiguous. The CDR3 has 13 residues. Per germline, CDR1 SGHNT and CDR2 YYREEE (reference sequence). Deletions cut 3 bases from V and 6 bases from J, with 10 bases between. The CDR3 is CASSSRLVNEQFF. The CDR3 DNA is TGTGCCAGCAGCTCCCGCCTAGTCAATGAGCAGTTCTTC.

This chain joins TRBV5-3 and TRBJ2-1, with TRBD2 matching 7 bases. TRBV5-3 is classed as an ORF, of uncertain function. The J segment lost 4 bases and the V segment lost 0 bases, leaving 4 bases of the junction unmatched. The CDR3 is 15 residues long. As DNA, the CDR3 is TGTGCCAGAAGCTTGGACCGGGGGGTTTACAATGAGCAGTTCTTC. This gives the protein CARSLDRGVYNEQFF.

The DNA of the CDR3 is TGTGCCAGTAATGATCGACGGGAGCATTATGACAATGAGCAGTTCTTC. Translated: CASNDRREHYDNEQFF. The rearrangement joins TRBV19 to TRBJ2-1; TRBD2 might be the D (6 bases). In germline, CDR1 is LNHDA, CDR2 SQIVND (reference sequence). The CDR3 is 16 residues long. Trimming pared 7 bases from V and 5 bases from J, leaving 21 bases between.

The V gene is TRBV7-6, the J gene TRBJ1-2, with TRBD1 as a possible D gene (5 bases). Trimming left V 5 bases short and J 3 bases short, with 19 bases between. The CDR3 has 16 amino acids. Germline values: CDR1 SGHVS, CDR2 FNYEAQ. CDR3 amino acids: CASSPGLNLSDYGYTF. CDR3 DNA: TGTGCCAGCAGCCCAGGGTTGAATCTTTCGGACTATGGCTACACCTTC.

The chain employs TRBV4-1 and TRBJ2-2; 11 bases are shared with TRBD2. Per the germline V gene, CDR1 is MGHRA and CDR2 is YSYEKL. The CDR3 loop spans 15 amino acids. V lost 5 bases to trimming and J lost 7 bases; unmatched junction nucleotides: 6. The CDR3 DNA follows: TGCGCCAGCAGCGATAGCGGGAGGGCCGGCGGGGAGCTGTTTTTT. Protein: CASSDSGRAGGELFF.

This chain's CDR3 is CASSLEAGRSGNTIYF. The CDR3 region has the DNA TGCGCCAGCAGCTTGGAAGCAGGGAGGTCTGGAAACACCATATATTTT. This rearrangement joins TRBV5-1 to TRBJ1-3, with D possibly being TRBD1 (5 bases). The CDR3 length is 16 residues. Trimming removed 0 bases at V and 1 base at J, with 11 bases between. Germline V gene lookup returns CDR1 SGHRS and CDR2 YFSETQ.

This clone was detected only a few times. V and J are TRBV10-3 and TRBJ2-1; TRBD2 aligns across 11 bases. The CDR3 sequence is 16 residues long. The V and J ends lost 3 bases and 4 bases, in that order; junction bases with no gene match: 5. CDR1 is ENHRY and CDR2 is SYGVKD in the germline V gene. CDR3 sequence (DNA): TGTGCCATCAGTGACTGGACTAGCGGGCATTACAATGAGCAGTTCTTC. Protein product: CAISDWTSGHYNEQFF.

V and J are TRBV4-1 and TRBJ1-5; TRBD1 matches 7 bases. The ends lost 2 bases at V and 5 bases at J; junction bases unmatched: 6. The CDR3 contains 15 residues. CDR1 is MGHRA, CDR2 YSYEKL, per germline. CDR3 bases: TGCGCCAGCAGCCAATTTGACAGGGTAGATCAGCCCCAGCATTTT. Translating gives CASSQFDRVDQPQHF.

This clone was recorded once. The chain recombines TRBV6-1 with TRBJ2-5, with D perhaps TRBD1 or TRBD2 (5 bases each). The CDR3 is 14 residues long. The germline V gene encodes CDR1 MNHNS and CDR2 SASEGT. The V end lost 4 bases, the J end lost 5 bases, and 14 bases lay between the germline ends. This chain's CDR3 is CASSVRDPWETQYF. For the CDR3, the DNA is TGTGCCAGCAGTGTCCGGGACCCCTGGGAGACCCAGTACTTC.

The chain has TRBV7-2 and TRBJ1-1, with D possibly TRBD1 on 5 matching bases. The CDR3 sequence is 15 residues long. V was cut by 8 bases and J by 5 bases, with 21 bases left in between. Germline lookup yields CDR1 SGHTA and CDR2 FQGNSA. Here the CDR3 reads CASELLRGGYTEAFF. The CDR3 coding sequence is TGTGCCAGCGAATTACTAAGGGGCGGGTATACTGAAGCTTTCTTT.

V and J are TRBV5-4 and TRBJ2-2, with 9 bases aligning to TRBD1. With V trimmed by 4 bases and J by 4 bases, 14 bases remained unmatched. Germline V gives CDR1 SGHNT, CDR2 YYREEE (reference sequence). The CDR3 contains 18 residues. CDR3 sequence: CASSVGQGKSAITGELFF. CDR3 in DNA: TGTGCCAGCAGCGTGGGACAGGGAAAGTCGGCGATCACCGGGGAGCTGTTTTTT. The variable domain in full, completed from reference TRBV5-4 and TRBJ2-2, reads ETGVTQSPTHLIKTRGQQVTLRCSSQSGHNTVSWYQQALGQGPQFIFQYYREEENGRGNFPPRFSGLQFPNYSSELNVNALELDDSALYLCASSVGQGKSAITGELFFGEGSRLTVL.

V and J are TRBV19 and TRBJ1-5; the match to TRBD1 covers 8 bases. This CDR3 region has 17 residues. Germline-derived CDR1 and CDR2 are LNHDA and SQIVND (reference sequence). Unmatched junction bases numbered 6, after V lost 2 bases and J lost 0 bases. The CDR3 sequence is CASSITGGSYSNQPQHF. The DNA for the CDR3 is TGTGCCAGTAGTATAACAGGGGGGTCCTATAGCAATCAGCCCCAGCATTTT.

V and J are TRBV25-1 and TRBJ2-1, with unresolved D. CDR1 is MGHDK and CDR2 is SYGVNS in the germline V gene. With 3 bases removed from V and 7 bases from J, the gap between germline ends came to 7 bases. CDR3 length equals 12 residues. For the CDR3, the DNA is TGTGCCAGCAGTGAGTGGAAGAATGAGCAGTTCTTC. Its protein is CASSEWKNEQFF.

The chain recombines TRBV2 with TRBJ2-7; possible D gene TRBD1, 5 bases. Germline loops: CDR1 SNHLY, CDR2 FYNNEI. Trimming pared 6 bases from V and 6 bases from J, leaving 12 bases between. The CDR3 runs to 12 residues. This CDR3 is CASRSRGIEQYF. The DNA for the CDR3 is TGTGCCAGCAGAAGTAGGGGTATCGAGCAGTACTTC.

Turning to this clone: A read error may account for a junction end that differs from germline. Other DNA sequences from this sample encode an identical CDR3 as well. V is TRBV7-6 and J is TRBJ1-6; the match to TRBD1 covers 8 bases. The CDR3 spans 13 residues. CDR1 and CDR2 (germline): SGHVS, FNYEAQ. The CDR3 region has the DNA TGCGCCAGCGGACAGGGCTATAATTCACCCCTCCACTTT. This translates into CASGQGYNSPLHF.

This CDR3 is CASSLALAVNTEAFF. In nucleotides, the CDR3 is TGTGCCAGCAGCTTAGCGTTGGCAGTGAACACTGAAGCTTTCTTT. The chain joins TRBV7-2 to TRBJ1-1; unclear D gene. Germline CDR1 SGHTA, CDR2 FQGNSA. This CDR3 region has 15 residues. The germline V and J ends were trimmed by 0 bases and 0 bases, with 8 bases remaining between them. The complete variable domain, with remaining parts taken from reference TRBV7-2 and TRBJ1-1, reads GAGVSQSPSNKVTEKGKDVELRCDPISGHTALYWYRQSLGQGLEFLIYFQGNSAPDKSGLPSDRFSAERTGGSVSTLTIQRTQQEDSAVYLCASSLALAVNTEAFFGQGTRLTVV.

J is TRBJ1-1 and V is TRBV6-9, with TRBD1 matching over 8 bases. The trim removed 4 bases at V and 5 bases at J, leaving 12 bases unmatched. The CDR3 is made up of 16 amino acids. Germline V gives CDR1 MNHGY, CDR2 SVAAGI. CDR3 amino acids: CASSSLGQALRTEAFF. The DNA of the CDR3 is TGTGCCAGCAGTTCCCTGGGACAGGCCTTACGGACTGAAGCTTTCTTT.

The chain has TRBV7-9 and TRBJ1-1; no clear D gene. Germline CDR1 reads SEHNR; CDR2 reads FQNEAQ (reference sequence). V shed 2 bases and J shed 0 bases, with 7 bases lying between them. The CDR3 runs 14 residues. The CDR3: CASSLMVMNTEAFF. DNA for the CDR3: TGTGCCAGCAGCTTAATGGTTATGAACACTGAAGCTTTCTTT. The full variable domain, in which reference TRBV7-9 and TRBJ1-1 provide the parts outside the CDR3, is DTGVSQNPRHKITKRGQNVTFRCDPISEHNRLYWYRQTLGQGPEFLTYFQNEAQLEKSRLLSDRFSAERPKGSFSTLEIQRTEQGDSAMYLCASSLMVMNTEAFFGQGTRLTVV.

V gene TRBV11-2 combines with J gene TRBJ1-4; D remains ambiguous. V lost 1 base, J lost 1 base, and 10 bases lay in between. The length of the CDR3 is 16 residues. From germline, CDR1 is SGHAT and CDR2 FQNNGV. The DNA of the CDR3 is TGTGCCAGCAGCTTAGGGGATTGGGAAACTAATGAAAAACTGTTTTTT. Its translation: CASSLGDWETNEKLFF.